The clone carrying this T cell receptor (beta chain) occurred a few times. The antigen remains unidentified. Each of the CD4+ naive, central memory, regulatory and stem cell-like memory populations was sorted via CD45RO/CCR7/CD25/CD127/CD95/CD27. The CDR3 is 13 residues long. V shed 0 bases and J shed 8 bases, with 10 bases lying between them. Germline CDR1 SQVTM, CDR2 ANQGSEA. This sample was taken from a study of beta chain features in type 1 diabetes. Study context: Sorted cell examination encompassed 100,000,000 or so cells across all samples. Regarding the study as a whole: Moderate but significant shortening of TCRB CDR3s was recorded in all four CD4+ subsets from Type 1 diabetes patients.

The isolated RNA, all of it, was reverse transcribed, so expressed TCRB transcripts were what got sequenced. The table came from immunoSEQ multiplex PCR; TCRdb's copy has only in-frame clones and leaves some out. The sample lists hundreds of thousands of clones; 11% to 15% were seen once. The chain carries TRBV29-1 and TRBJ1-4; a possible D gene is TRBD1 (5 bases). This clonotype was sampled from a man younger than 35 with type 1 diabetes. The sequenced sample consisted of naive CD4+ T cells from blood. The CDR3 here is CSVEEWGREKLFF. DNA of the CDR3: TGCAGCGTTGAAGAGTGGGGCAGGGAAAAACTGTTTTTT.